This T cell receptor (beta chain) derives from a study of human T cells and chemical hapten exposure. Study context: Patch tests delivered 0.01% DPC to the upper back and were evaluated at 6 days.

Stated time point: patch test 3, about 24 weeks after DPC sensitization. Described treatment: therapeutic diphenylcyclopropenone sensitization with weekly scalp DPC. TCRdb reprocessed the RACE reads via MiXCR and lists one record per CDR3 protein. The sample lists roughly 89,000 distinct CDR3 sequences, roughly 11% occurring once. The V gene's germline CDR1 is DFQATT and CDR2 SNEGSKA (reference sequence). The CDR3 has 15 residues. Trimming at V came to 3 bases and at J to 5 bases, leaving 9 bases not matched to a gene. V gene TRBV20-1 combines with J gene TRBJ2-1; TRBD2 aligns across 8 bases. The sequence was obtained from a woman in her thirties with alopecia areata. Some clones in this sample may be carry-over from other donors' samples. The sequencing here drew on whole blood, taken in connection with sensitization to the hapten diphenylcyclopropenone (DPC). The CDR3 here is CSASPLAGFDNEQFF. In nucleotides, the CDR3 is TGCAGTGCTAGTCCCCTAGCGGGTTTCGACAATGAGCAGTTCTTC.